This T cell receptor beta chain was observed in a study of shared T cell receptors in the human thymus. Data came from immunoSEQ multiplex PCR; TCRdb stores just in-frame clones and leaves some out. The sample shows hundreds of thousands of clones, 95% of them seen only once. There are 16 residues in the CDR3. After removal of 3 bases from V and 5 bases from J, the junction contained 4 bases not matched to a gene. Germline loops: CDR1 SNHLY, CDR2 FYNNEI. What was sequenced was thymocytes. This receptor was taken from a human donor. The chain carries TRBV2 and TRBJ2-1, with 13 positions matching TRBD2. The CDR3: CASSDLGTSGNNEQFF. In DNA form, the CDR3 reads TGTGCCAGCAGTGACCTAGGGACTAGCGGGAACAATGAGCAGTTCTTC.